Sequencing of this TCR beta chain was carried out in a study of low-dose radiotherapy and immunotherapy resistance in tumors. The overall study: Cohort 1 was given 0.5 Gy fractions every 2 weeks, 6.5 Gy in total. Every six weeks patients received intravenous ipilimumab 1 mg/kg, and every two weeks they received intravenous nivolumab 240 mg. Each fraction given to Cohort 2 every two weeks delivered 1 Gy, and the total reached 13 Gy over 26 weeks.

Trimming stripped 7 bases from V and 2 bases from J, with 11 bases between. Germline CDR1 is MNHEY and CDR2 is SVGEGT. This CDR3 region has 13 residues. With TRAV- and TRBV-specific primers, first-strand cDNA was made, covering the alpha and beta chains. It was with a constant-region primer and a V-primer adapter that TCRs were amplified over approximately 20 PCR cycles. From the reads, TCRdb called clonotypes with MiXCR, one entry per CDR3 protein. The table has roughly 100,000 distinct CDR3 sequences, roughly 20% seen once; the top ten hold 9.5% to 15%. Time point meaning: after trial treatment. Treatment given: LDRT plus nivolumab, ipilimumab, low-dose cyclophosphamide and aspirin (RACIN trial). Eligibility was restricted to patients presenting with advanced solid tumors that lacked tumor-infiltrating lymphocytes. This clonotype has at least ten counts.

The origin of this receptor is a female donor with ovarian cancer. Sequenced material: PBMCs, taken after low-dose radiotherapy plus immunotherapy. The gene calls are TRBV6-2 or TRBV6-3 and TRBJ2-5, with D perhaps assigned TRBD1 or TRBD2 (5 bases each). CDR3 amino acids: CASTGTAQETQYF. CDR3 coding DNA: TGTGCCAGCACAGGGACCGCACAAGAGACCCAGTACTTC.